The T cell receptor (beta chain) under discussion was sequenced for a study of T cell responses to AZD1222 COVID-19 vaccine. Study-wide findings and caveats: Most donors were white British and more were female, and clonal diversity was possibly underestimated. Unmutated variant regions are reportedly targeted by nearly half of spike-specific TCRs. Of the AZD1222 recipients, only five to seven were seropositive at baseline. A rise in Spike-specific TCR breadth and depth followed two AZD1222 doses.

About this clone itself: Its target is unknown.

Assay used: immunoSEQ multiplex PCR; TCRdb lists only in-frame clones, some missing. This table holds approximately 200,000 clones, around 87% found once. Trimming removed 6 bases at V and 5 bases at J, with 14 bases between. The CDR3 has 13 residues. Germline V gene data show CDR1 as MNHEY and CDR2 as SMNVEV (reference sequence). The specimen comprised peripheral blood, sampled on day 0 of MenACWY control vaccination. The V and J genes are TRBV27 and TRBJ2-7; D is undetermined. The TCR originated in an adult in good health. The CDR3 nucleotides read TGTGCCAGCAGCCCACCGGTGGGCCACGAGCAGTACTTC. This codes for CASSPPVGHEQYF.